The 5 T cell receptor beta chains reported below all come from one sample, sequenced in a study of cytomegalovirus exposure and HLA in healthy donors. 60 Vbeta and 13 Jbeta primers were used in PCR. Sequenced by immunoSEQ multiplex PCR; TCRdb stores in-frame clones only, minus some. The data hold under 200,000 clones, with around 80% observed a single time. The sequenced material came from PBMCs. The receptors stem from a female donor in good health and CMV-seronegative.

CDR3 amino acids: CASSPLGQGAWETQYF. As DNA, the CDR3 is TGTGCCAGCAGCCCCCTTGGACAGGGGGCTTGGGAGACCCAGTACTTC. The rearrangement uses TRBV9 and TRBJ2-5, with TRBD1 matching 11 bases. The CDR3 is 16 amino acids. In germline, CDR1 is SGDLS, CDR2 YYNGEE. V shed 4 bases and J 5 bases; nucleotides not matched to a gene: 10. The whole variable domain, remainder taken from reference TRBV9 and TRBJ2-5, is DSGVTQTPKHLITATGQRVTLRCSPRSGDLSVYWYQQSLDQGLQFLIQYYNGEERAKGNILERFSAQQFPDLHSELNLSSLELGDSALYFCASSPLGQGAWETQYFGPGTRLLVL.

This clone is a singleton in its sample. The chain is built from TRBV4-3 and TRBJ1-2; 9 nucleotides match TRBD1. V was clipped by 0 bases and J by 4 bases; unmatched bases: 6. Germline CDR1 reads LGHNA; CDR2 reads YSLEER. The CDR3 has 16 amino acids. The CDR3 region is CASSQEGGGQGYGYTF. CDR3 bases: TGCGCCAGCAGCCAAGAAGGGGGGGGACAGGGCTATGGCTACACCTTC.

The J gene is TRBJ2-6, the V gene TRBV6-5, with D unclear. Trimming pared 6 bases from V and 0 bases from J, leaving 6 bases between. The CDR3 loop spans 14 amino acids. The germline gives CDR1 MNHEY, CDR2 SVGAGI. CDR3 nucleotides: TGTGCCAGCAGGACACGCTCTGGGGCCAACGTCCTGACTTTC. It yields the protein CASRTRSGANVLTF.

CDR3 residues: CASSEERQAGANVLTF. The CDR3 DNA sequence: TGTGCCAGCAGTGAAGAGCGGCAGGCTGGGGCCAACGTCCTGACTTTC. The chain employs TRBV6-1 and TRBJ2-6, with D perhaps TRBD2 (5 bases). Germline V lookup: CDR1 MNHNS, CDR2 SASEGT. The CDR3 has 16 residues. The V gene lost 1 base and the J gene lost 2 bases, with 9 bases spanning the gap.

The chain has TRBV30 and TRBJ2-7; D uncertain. This CDR3 has 13 amino acids. Trimming removed 1 base from V and 0 bases from J, with 7 bases in between. Germline V gene sequence: CDR1 GTSNPN, CDR2 SVGIG (reference sequence). As DNA, the CDR3 is TGTGCCTGGAGTGGAGCGCACTCCTACGAGCAGTACTTC. This encodes CAWSGAHSYEQYF.